The T cell receptor beta chain under discussion was sequenced for a study of CD8+CD57+ T cells in acquired aplastic anemia. General study results and limits: In common between the patients and the controls were approximately 30 CD8+ CDR3 sequences.

About this clonotype: Its matching antigen is unknown.

Genomic DNA, serving as template, underwent TCR beta VDJ and CDR3 profiling. TCRdb ran MiXCR on the reads and lists one entry per CDR3 protein. The sample contains under 200,000 distinct CDR3 sequences, roughly half of which appear only once. V dropped 4 bases and J dropped 0 bases, with 10 bases sitting between them. The CDR3 length is 15 residues. Germline V gene data show CDR1 as MGHDK and CDR2 as SYGVNS. All sequencing subjects had displayed CD8+CD57+ cell expansion on flow cytometry. The sequencing input was sorted CD4+, CD8+, or CD8+CD57+ T cells (not recorded which) from PBMCs. The chain combines TRBV25-1 with TRBJ1-3, with D possibly matching TRBD1 (5 bases). The receptor comes from a human donor with aplastic anemia. The DNA of the CDR3 is TGTGCCAGCAGTGGATGGGGGAACTCTGGAAACACCATATATTTT. It translates to CASSGWGNSGNTIYF.